This T cell receptor beta chain is drawn from a study of tumor and adjacent non-tumor tissue in lung cancer. Across the study: The patients, about nine men and about five women, were about 30 to 85 with stage I to III disease.

Germline V gene sequence: CDR1 SGHNT, CDR2 YENEEA. The CDR3 loop spans 17 amino acids. No cell sorting was done before RNA was extracted from the tissue. Of note for this clonotype: One end of the junction is discordant with germline, which a read error may explain.

Three rounds of nested PCR, following a modified ARM-PCR protocol, produced the TCRbeta library. TCRdb reprocessed the multiplex PCR reads via MiXCR and lists one record per CDR3 protein. The sample shows some 99,000 distinct CDR3 sequences, more than 60% of them seen only once. Sequenced material: lung tumor tissue. The receptor's source is a woman aged 55-69 years with non-small cell lung cancer. This rearrangement joins TRBV11-3 to TRBJ2-5; maybe TRBD1 (5 bases). CDR3: CASSTKGEGVYQETQCF. Here the CDR3 DNA reads TGTGCCAGCAGCACCAAAGGTGAAGGGGTTTACCAAGAGACCCAGTGCTTC. The full variable domain, in which reference TRBV11-3 and TRBJ2-5 provide the parts outside the CDR3, is EAGVVQSPRYKIIEKKQPVAFWCNPISGHNTLYWYLQNLGQGPELLIRYENEEAVDDSQLPKDRFSAERLKGVDSTLKIQPAELGDSAVYLCASSTKGEGVYQETQCFGPGTRLLVL.